One sample yielded the 26 T cell receptor beta chains listed below, sequenced in a study of cytomegalovirus exposure and HLA in healthy donors. Primers for the PCR totalled 60 Vbeta and 13 Jbeta. Sequencing was performed with immunoSEQ multiplex PCR; in TCRdb, only in-frame clones are kept and a portion is missing. Among roughly 140,000 clones listed, 78% were seen once. The sample was PBMCs. Source of these receptors: a man aged 35-49 years in good health and CMV-seropositive.

This clone has only a few counts. This sequence joins TRBV11-2 and TRBJ1-1; D remains ambiguous. Germline loops: CDR1 SGHAT, CDR2 FQNNGV. CDR3 length: 13 amino acids. Trimming shortened V by 0 bases and J by 2 bases, and 4 bases separated the two germline ends. The CDR3 nucleotides read TGTGCCAGCAGCTTAGAGAGCAACACTGAAGCTTTCTTT. It yields the protein CASSLESNTEAFF.

The V call is TRBV7-3, the J call TRBJ2-1; D perhaps matches TRBD2 (6 bases). CDR3 size: 12 residues. Germline V gene lookup returns CDR1 SGHTA and CDR2 FQGTGA. V was cut by 1 base and J by 10 bases, with 8 bases left in between. The CDR3 DNA sequence: TGTGCCAGCAGCTTAAGGCGGGACGAGCAGTTCTTC. Its protein is CASSLRRDEQFF. Supplemented by reference TRBV7-3 and TRBJ2-1, the full variable domain reads GAGVSQTPSNKVTEKGKYVELRCDPISGHTALYWYRQSLGQGPEFLIYFQGTGAADDSGLPNDRFFAVRPEGSVSTLKIQRTERGDSAVYLCASSLRRDEQFFGPGTRLTVL.

This clone was detected a few times. The chain combines TRBV19 with TRBJ2-1; D uncertain. V lost 2 bases and J lost 0, with 8 bases in between. The CDR3 extends over 15 amino acids. Germline CDR1 LNHDA, CDR2 SQIVND (reference sequence). The DNA for the CDR3 is TGTGCCAGTAGTATATCCGTCAGCTCCTACAATGAGCAGTTCTTC. Translated: CASSISVSSYNEQFF.

V usage is TRBV19 and J usage is TRBJ2-2; TRBD1 matches 8 bases. Germline CDR1 reads LNHDA; CDR2 reads SQIVND (reference sequence). After removal of 7 bases from V and 0 bases from J, the junction contained 7 bases not matched to a gene. This CDR3 spans 16 amino acids. CDR3: CASKDRGQANTGELFF. The CDR3 bases are TGTGCCAGTAAAGATCGGGGACAGGCGAACACCGGGGAGCTGTTTTTT.

In its sample, this clone was seen once. This chain uses TRBV5-1 with TRBJ2-7, with D possibly matching TRBD2 (5 bases). Trimming took off 0 bases at V and 2 bases at J, with 12 bases between the two ends. Germline lookup yields CDR1 SGHRS and CDR2 YFSETQ. The CDR3 has 15 amino acids. Here the CDR3 reads CASSLAAGSPYEQYF. The CDR3 DNA is TGCGCCAGCAGCTTGGCGGCGGGTAGCCCCTACGAGCAGTACTTC.

V and J are TRBV10-3 and TRBJ2-1, with no clear D. This CDR3 has 14 residues. V was cut by 3 bases and J by 12 bases, with 18 bases left in between. Germline CDR1 and CDR2: ENHRY and SYGVKD. The CDR3 region has the DNA TGTGCCATCAGTGACCCGAAACAGCCGCTGGGGCAGTTCTTC. Its protein is CAISDPKQPLGQFF.

J is TRBJ2-1 and V is TRBV19; 11 bases agree with TRBD2. The ends lost 4 bases at V and 7 bases at J; junction bases unmatched: 9. The CDR3 consists of 16 residues. Germline CDR1 LNHDA, CDR2 SQIVND (reference sequence). Here the CDR3 DNA reads TGTGCCAGTAGTACCCTACTAGCGGGAGTTTCGAATGAGCAGTTCTTC. It is translated as CASSTLLAGVSNEQFF.

The genes are TRBV4-3 and TRBJ2-5; D is possibly TRBD2 (6 bases). V lost 1 base and J lost 5, with 11 bases in between. Germline loops: CDR1 LGHNA, CDR2 YSLEER. The CDR3 covers 14 residues. CDR3 bases: TGCGCCAGCAGCCAAGGGACGGGAGAGGAGACCCAGTACTTC. Protein product: CASSQGTGEETQYF.

The chain's CDR3 is CASRLPGPGSETQYF. CDR3 nucleotides: TGTGCCAGCAGATTACCGGGCCCGGGGTCAGAGACCCAGTACTTC. J is TRBJ2-5 and V is TRBV6-5; D perhaps matches TRBD2 (5 bases). Between the trimmed V and J ends, which lost 6 bases and 4 bases, there was a span of 18 bases. CDR1 MNHEY and CDR2 SVGAGI come from the germline V gene. The CDR3 runs 15 residues.

The chain combines TRBV11-1 with TRBJ2-1, with 8 bases matching TRBD2. The ends lost 2 bases at V and 0 bases at J; junction bases unmatched: 0. This CDR3 comprises 15 residues. CDR1 and CDR2 from the germline V gene are SGHAT and FQDESV (reference sequence). CDR3 in DNA: TGTGCCAGCAGCTTAAGCGGGGGCTCCTACAATGAGCAGTTCTTC. Protein: CASSLSGGSYNEQFF.

The rearrangement links TRBV29-1 to TRBJ2-5; TRBD1 might be the D (6 bases). The CDR3 contains 13 residues. Trimming removed 2 bases at V and 5 bases at J, with 12 bases between. CDR1 is SQVTM, CDR2 ANQGSEA, per germline. This CDR3 reads CSVEWTVLETQYF. The CDR3 DNA follows: TGCAGCGTTGAATGGACAGTTTTGGAGACCCAGTACTTC.

This clone has more than one count but fewer than ten. The V call is TRBV27, the J call TRBJ1-2; 7 positions match TRBD1. The CDR3 length is 12 residues. Germline V gene data show CDR1 as MNHEY and CDR2 as SMNVEV (reference sequence). Trimming at V came to 6 bases and at J to 7 bases, leaving 5 bases not matched to a gene. The chain's CDR3 is CASSHSGGGYTF. CDR3 sequence (DNA): TGTGCCAGCAGCCACTCAGGGGGTGGCTACACCTTC.

This rearrangement joins TRBV6-1 to TRBJ2-3; 9 nucleotides match TRBD2. Germline-derived CDR1 and CDR2 are MNHNS and SASEGT. After removal of 2 bases from V and 0 bases from J, the junction contained 6 bases not matched to a gene. There are 17 residues in the CDR3. The CDR3 DNA sequence: TGTGCCAGCAGTGAAAGGCGACTAGCGGATAGCACAGATACGCAGTATTTT. Residues: CASSERRLADSTDTQYF.

The chain links TRBV15 to TRBJ2-3; 10 positions agree with TRBD2. Germline-derived CDR1 and CDR2 are LNHNV and YYDKDF (reference sequence). With 0 bases clipped from V and 6 bases from J, the junction kept 12 bases outside the gene matches. The CDR3 is made up of 18 amino acids. CDR3 amino acids: CATSRDPPEAGGMDTQYF. CDR3 in DNA: TGTGCCACCAGCAGAGATCCCCCTGAAGCGGGAGGGATGGATACGCAGTATTTT.

The chain is built from TRBV27 and TRBJ2-7; 7 nucleotides agree with TRBD1. Per the germline V gene, CDR1 is MNHEY and CDR2 is SMNVEV (reference sequence). Trimming took 2 bases from V and 5 from J; bases not matched to a gene: 6. The length of the CDR3 is 14 residues. In DNA form, the CDR3 reads TGTGCCAGCAGTTTAGGGCAGGGGGTCGACGAGCAGTACTTC. As protein: CASSLGQGVDEQYF.

The rearrangement joins TRBV19 to TRBJ1-2, with 7 nucleotides matching TRBD1. Germline V lookup: CDR1 LNHDA, CDR2 SQIVND (reference sequence). Unmatched junction bases numbered 6, after V lost 3 bases and J lost 2 bases. The CDR3 runs 15 residues. The CDR3, as DNA: TGTGCCAGTAGTATGGACAGGTTTGCCAACTATGGCTACACCTTC. Protein product: CASSMDRFANYGYTF.

The V call is TRBV11-2, the J call TRBJ2-7, with no clear D. The CDR3 length is 12 residues. The V end lost 3 bases, the J end lost 6 bases, and 9 bases lay between the germline ends. CDR1 and CDR2 (germline): SGHAT, FQNNGV. The CDR3: CASSFGGGEQYF. The CDR3 nucleotides are TGTGCCAGCAGCTTTGGCGGTGGCGAGCAGTACTTC.

V and J are TRBV6-1 and TRBJ2-5, with a tentative D call TRBD2 (6 bases). V gave up 5 bases and J gave up 11 bases, with 18 bases separating them. The CDR3 length is 13 residues. From germline, CDR1 is MNHNS and CDR2 SASEGT. The CDR3 DNA follows: TGTGCCAGCAGTAACCGGGAGCTGGGGGAGCAGTACTTC. It yields the protein CASSNRELGEQYF.

This chain links TRBV27 with TRBJ2-7; 7 bases are shared with TRBD1. The CDR3 length is 15 residues. V was pared by 5 bases and J by 6 bases, with 13 bases of the junction left unmatched. The germline V gene has CDR1 MNHEY and CDR2 SMNVEV (reference sequence). CDR3 loop: CASSAQTGSASEQYF. The CDR3 DNA reads as TGTGCCAGCAGTGCACAGACAGGGTCGGCATCCGAGCAGTACTTC.

Notes on this clone: A junction boundary mismatches the germline segment, possibly from a read error. This sequence joins TRBV18 and TRBJ1-2, with no clear D. Per germline, CDR1 KGHSH and CDR2 LQKENI. CDR3 length equals 13 residues. In DNA form, the CDR3 reads TGTGCCAGCTCAGGTGAAGTGAACTATGTCTACACCTTC. Translating gives CASSGEVNYVYTF.

In DNA form, the CDR3 reads TGTGCCAGCAGCTTAGGGACTTCGGGGGAGCAGTACTTC. Its translation is CASSLGTSGEQYF. The chain employs TRBV7-9 and TRBJ2-7; TRBD2 might be the D (5 bases). Germline lookup yields CDR1 SEHNR and CDR2 FQNEAQ (reference sequence). This CDR3 spans 13 amino acids. V was clipped by 1 base and J by 7 bases, with 11 bases between them.

This chain uses TRBV5-1 with TRBJ2-2, with TRBD2 matching over 8 bases. Germline V lookup: CDR1 SGHRS, CDR2 YFSETQ. V lost 0 bases to trimming and J lost 6 bases; unmatched junction nucleotides: 13. The CDR3 length is 18 residues. CDR3 loop: CASSLDGASGRFAGELFF. As DNA, the CDR3 is TGCGCCAGCAGCTTGGATGGGGCTAGCGGGCGCTTCGCCGGGGAGCTGTTTTTT.

This chain links TRBV5-6 with TRBJ1-3; unclear D gene. V dropped 2 bases and J dropped 1 base, with 13 bases sitting between them. Germline values: CDR1 SGHDT, CDR2 YYEEEE. This CDR3 has 16 residues. As DNA, the CDR3 is TGTGCCAGCAGCTTACGGGGAGTCGCGTCTGGAAACACCATATATTTT. Protein product: CASSLRGVASGNTIYF.

The gene calls are TRBV29-1 and TRBJ2-5; 8 nucleotides align to TRBD1. J lost 2 bases, V lost 8 bases, and 7 bases had no gene match. The CDR3 runs to 13 residues. The germline CDR1 and CDR2 sequences are SQVTM and ANQGSEA. The CDR3 bases are TGCAGCTCTCCGGGACAGGAACAAGAGACCCAGTACTTC. Protein product: CSSPGQEQETQYF.

This clone has just a few counts. CDR3 in amino acids: CASSFGGFATEAFF. The CDR3 DNA follows: TGTGCCAGCAGCTTTGGGGGCTTCGCCACTGAAGCTTTCTTT. The V call is TRBV7-9, the J call TRBJ1-1, with TRBD1 as a possible D gene (6 bases). In germline, CDR1 is SEHNR, CDR2 FQNEAQ (reference sequence). V lost 3 bases, J lost 4 bases, and 12 bases lay in between. This CDR3 has 14 amino acids. Supplemented by reference TRBV7-9 and TRBJ1-1, the full variable domain reads DTGVSQNPRHKITKRGQNVTFRCDPISEHNRLYWYRQTLGQGPEFLTYFQNEAQLEKSRLLSDRFSAERPKGSFSTLEIQRTEQGDSAMYLCASSFGGFATEAFFGQGTRLTVV.

CDR3: CASSVNGQPAYEQYF. In nucleotides, the CDR3 is TGTGCCAGCAGCGTAAATGGACAGCCCGCCTACGAGCAGTACTTC. J is TRBJ2-7 and V is TRBV9; possible D gene TRBD1, 6 bases. With 1 base removed from V and 2 bases from J, the gap between germline ends came to 13 bases. Germline V lookup: CDR1 SGDLS, CDR2 YYNGEE. This CDR3 region has 15 residues.